The clone carrying this T cell receptor (beta chain) has just one count. The CDR3 runs to 15 residues. The germline V gene has CDR1 MDHEN and CDR2 SYDVKM. V gave up 8 bases and J gave up 3 bases, with 18 bases separating them. This record comes from a study of shared clonotypes between healthy human individuals. Profiling relied on immunoSEQ multiplex PCR, and the TCRdb table lists in-frame clones only, not all of them. In the table there are millions of clones, more than 90% of which are singletons. The V call is TRBV28, the J call TRBJ2-3; D could derive from TRBD1 or TRBD2 (7 bases each). This TCR was sampled from a man younger than 30 in good health. Sequencing was carried out using naive CD4+ T cells sorted from blood. Subset defined: CD45RA+ positively selected. The CDR3 DNA is TGTGCCAGCTGGGAGGGGGCTATGGGTACAGATACGCAGTATTTT. Encoded protein: CASWEGAMGTDTQYF.